Listed below are T cell receptor beta chains from one sample, sequenced in a study of control samples from healthy donors and cancer patients. Sequencing used immunoSEQ multiplex PCR; TCRdb keeps in-frame clones, though not all of them. The sample includes some 130,000 clones, 80% to 95% of them seen just once. The sequencing input was blood. Source of these receptors: a woman aged 45 to 65 in good health. The conserved cysteine and the conserved F or W are not part of the CDR3 here. Each record gives: J gene, V gene, CDR3 protein.

TRBJ2-1	TRBV15	ATSRDTGAPYNEQF
TRBJ1-1	TRBV4-1	ASSHPLLGGGTEAF
TRBJ1-2	TRBV28	ASRRIGVLGGYT
TRBJ2-6	TRBV6-1	ASSAKTGSGANVLT
TRBJ2-1	TRBV6-5	ASQLSGEPYNEQF
TRBJ1-1	TRBV6-1	ASSDTLGANTEAF
TRBJ2-7	TRBV5-5	ASSEVGRSHEQY
TRBJ1-1	TRBV7-9	ASSQPDRGGDGTEAF
TRBJ1-2	TRBV7-9	ASSLSDSNYGYT
TRBJ1-1	TRBV15	ATSREAVNTEAF
TRBJ2-1	TRBV28	ASLGTSSAVSNNEQF
TRBJ2-5	TRBV6-4	ASSRRETQY
TRBJ1-1	TRBV7-9	ASSPQGRMNTEAF
TRBJ1-2	TRBV19	ASTFRGDGYT
TRBJ2-7	TRBV2	ASSEPTGHEQY
TRBJ1-5	TRBV19	ASSIGGRAAQH
TRBJ2-1	TRBV5-6	ASRYGSPNEQF
TRBJ1-5	TRBV5-6	ASSLRGNQPQH
TRBJ1-5	TRBV19	ASSMAGNSNQPQH
TRBJ1-4	TRBV30	AWSQGNRAREKLF
TRBJ2-1	TRBV29-1	SVPRVSYNEQF
TRBJ1-5	TRBV20-1	SASPGSNSNQPQH
TRBJ1-4	TRBV18	ASSPTGNPNEKLF
TRBJ1-1	TRBV2	ASSEARVGHGTEAF
TRBJ2-5	TRBV11-3	ASSKGLAAQETQY
TRBJ2-5	TRBV9	ASSPGGGEETQY
TRBJ1-1	TRBV28	ASRLRRQAEAF
TRBJ2-6	TRBV10-3	AISAGVTGANVLT
TRBJ1-6	TRBV30	AWRSTGDNSPLH
TRBJ2-1	TRBV11-2	AIPRGGSYNEQF
TRBJ2-5	TRBV5-1	ASSLGRGQETQY
TRBJ1-2	TRBV10-1	ASIFPPLVTAYGYT
TRBJ1-6	TRBV5-5	ASSFTGLDSPLH
TRBJ2-7	TRBV7-9	ASSTPSGVSYEQY
TRBJ1-4	TRBV19	ASSIPGHSEKLF
TRBJ2-5	TRBV5-5	ASSLEEQTQY
TRBJ2-7	TRBV6-5	ASSYLPGQGSHEQY
TRBJ1-1	TRBV7-9	ASSVTVPEVAF
TRBJ2-2	TRBV5-1	ASRGQGTTGELF
TRBJ1-5	TRBV28	ASSLLGPRSPQH
TRBJ1-1	TRBV6-5	ASSYGGNTEAF
TRBJ2-2	TRBV9	ASSVGTGPITGELF
TRBJ2-7	TRBV5-6	ASSLGLSGIYEQY